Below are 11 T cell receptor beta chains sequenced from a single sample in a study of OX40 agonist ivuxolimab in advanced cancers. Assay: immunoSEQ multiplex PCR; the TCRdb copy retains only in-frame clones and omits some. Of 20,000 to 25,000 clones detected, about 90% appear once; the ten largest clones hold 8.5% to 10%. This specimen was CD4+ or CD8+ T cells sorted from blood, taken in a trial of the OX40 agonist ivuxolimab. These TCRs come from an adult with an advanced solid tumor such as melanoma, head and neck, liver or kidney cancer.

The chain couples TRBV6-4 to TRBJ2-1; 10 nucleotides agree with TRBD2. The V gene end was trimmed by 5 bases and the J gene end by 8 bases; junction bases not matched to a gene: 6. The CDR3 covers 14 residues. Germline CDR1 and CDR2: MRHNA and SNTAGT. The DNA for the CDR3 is TGTGCCAGCAGTCCGGGACTAGCGTCGGATGAGCAGTTCTTC. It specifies CASSPGLASDEQFF.

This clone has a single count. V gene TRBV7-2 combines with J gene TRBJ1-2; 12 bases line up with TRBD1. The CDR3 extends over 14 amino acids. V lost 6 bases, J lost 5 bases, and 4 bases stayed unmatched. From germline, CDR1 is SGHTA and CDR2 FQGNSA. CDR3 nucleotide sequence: TGTGCCAGCAGGGGACAGGGGGCCTTGTATGGCTACACCTTC. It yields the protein CASRGQGALYGYTF.

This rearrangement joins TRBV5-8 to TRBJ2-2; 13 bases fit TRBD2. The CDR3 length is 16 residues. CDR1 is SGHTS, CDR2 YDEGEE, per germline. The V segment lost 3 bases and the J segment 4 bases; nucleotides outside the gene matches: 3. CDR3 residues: CASSSGTSGITGELFF. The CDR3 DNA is TGTGCCAGCAGCTCGGGGACTAGCGGGATCACCGGGGAGCTGTTTTTT.

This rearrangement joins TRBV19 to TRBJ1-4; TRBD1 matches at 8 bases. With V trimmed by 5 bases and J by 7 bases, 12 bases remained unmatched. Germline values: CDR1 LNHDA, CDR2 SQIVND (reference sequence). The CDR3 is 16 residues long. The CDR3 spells CASSPVGAGGGEKLFF. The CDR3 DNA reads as TGTGCCAGTAGTCCCGTAGGCGCAGGGGGCGGTGAAAAACTGTTTTTT.

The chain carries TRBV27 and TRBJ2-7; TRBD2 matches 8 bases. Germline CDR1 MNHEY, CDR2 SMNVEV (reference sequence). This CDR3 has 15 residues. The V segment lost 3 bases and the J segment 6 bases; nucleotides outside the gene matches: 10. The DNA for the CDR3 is TGTGCCAGCAGTTTGAGCGGGAGTCCCAGATTCGAGCAGTACTTC. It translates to CASSLSGSPRFEQYF.

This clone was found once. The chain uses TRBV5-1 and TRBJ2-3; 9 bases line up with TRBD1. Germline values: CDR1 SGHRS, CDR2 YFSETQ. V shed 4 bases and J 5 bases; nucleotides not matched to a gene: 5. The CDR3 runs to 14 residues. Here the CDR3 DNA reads TGCGCCAGCAGCCCCACAGGGGGCGAAGATACGCAGTATTTT. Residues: CASSPTGGEDTQYF.

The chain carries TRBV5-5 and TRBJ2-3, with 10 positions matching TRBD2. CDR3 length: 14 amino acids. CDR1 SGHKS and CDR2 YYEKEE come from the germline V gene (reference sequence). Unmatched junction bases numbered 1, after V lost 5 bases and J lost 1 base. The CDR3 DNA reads TGTGCCAGCAGAGGGACTAGCGGCACAGATACGCAGTATTTT. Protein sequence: CASRGTSGTDTQYF.

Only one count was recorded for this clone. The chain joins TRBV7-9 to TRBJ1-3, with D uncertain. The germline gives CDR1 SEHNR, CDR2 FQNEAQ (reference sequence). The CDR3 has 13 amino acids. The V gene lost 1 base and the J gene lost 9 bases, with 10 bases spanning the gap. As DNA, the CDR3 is TGTGCCAGCAGCTTAGACGCGGCAGGCACCATATATTTT. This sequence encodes CASSLDAAGTIYF.

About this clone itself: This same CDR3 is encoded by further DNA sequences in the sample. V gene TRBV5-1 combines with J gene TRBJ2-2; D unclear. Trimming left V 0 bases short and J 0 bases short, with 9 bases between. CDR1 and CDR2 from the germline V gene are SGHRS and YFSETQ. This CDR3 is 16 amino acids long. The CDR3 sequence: CASSLVPGANTGELFF. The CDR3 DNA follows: TGCGCCAGCAGCTTGGTTCCCGGAGCGAACACCGGGGAGCTGTTTTTT.

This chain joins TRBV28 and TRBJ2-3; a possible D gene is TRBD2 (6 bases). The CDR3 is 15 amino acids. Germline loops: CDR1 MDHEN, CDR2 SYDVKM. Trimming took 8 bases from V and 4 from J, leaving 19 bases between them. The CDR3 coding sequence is TGTGCCAGCTGGGGGGTTACAGTGGGGGCAGATACGCAGTATTTT. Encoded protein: CASWGVTVGADTQYF.

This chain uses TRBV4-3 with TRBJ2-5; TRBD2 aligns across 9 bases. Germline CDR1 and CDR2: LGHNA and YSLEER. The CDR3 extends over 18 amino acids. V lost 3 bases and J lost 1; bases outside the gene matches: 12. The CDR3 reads CASSQGNGGGRAQETQYF. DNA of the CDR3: TGCGCCAGCAGCCAGGGCAATGGGGGCGGGAGGGCCCAAGAGACCCAGTACTTC.